The entry that follows covers one TCR beta chain sequence. Patients in Seattle were enrolled during active infection, then followed longitudinally. The CDR3 runs to 12 residues. V was shortened by 5 bases and J by 6 bases, with 11 bases between the two germline ends. CDR1 is GTSNPN, CDR2 SVGIG, per germline (reference sequence). This sample is drawn from a study of blood T cell repertoires in COVID-19. Across the study: Sample material is recorded as cDNA or gDNA derived from T cells, B-cell-depleted T cells, or PBMCs.

As processed by the authors: By means of reference gene primer amplification, nucleated cell counts were estimated. Clones were read by immunoSEQ multiplex PCR, and TCRdb kept only the in-frame ones, dropping some. V and J calls and clone size are given by that table; D and trimming were obtained from the DNA. The data hold 450,000 or so clones, with roughly 90% observed a single time. The chain carries TRBV30 and TRBJ2-1, with D possibly TRBD2 on 6 matching bases. This clonotype originated in a young man with COVID-19, enrolled during active disease. Sequencing used peripheral blood. CDR3 region: CAWWGDSNEQFF. In DNA, the CDR3 is TGTGCCTGGTGGGGGGACTCCAATGAGCAGTTCTTC.